Shown below are 29 T cell receptor beta chains from a single sample sequenced in a study of blood T cell repertoires in COVID-19. TCRdb keeps only in-frame clones here, not all; method: immunoSEQ multiplex PCR. Of roughly 400,000 clones listed, approximately 87% are singletons. What was sequenced was PBMCs or T cells enriched from blood (not recorded which). The receptors come from a woman in her forties or fifties who had recovered from COVID-19.

V and J are TRBV18 and TRBJ1-4, with 8 nucleotides matching TRBD1. J gave up 6 bases and V 3 bases, and 12 bases lay outside the gene matches. The CDR3 totals 17 residues. Germline assignment: CDR1 KGHSH and CDR2 LQKENI. The CDR3 loop reads CASSPNSGRTGHEKLFF. The CDR3 DNA is TGTGCCAGCTCACCTAATTCAGGCCGGACAGGGCATGAAAAACTGTTTTTT.

This clone was detected once. The chain links TRBV14 to TRBJ2-2; D not certain. CDR3 length: 14 residues. The ends were cut back, 4 bases at V and 6 bases at J, with 12 bases in the middle. Germline values: CDR1 SGHDN, CDR2 FVKESK. The CDR3 loop reads CASSPRMWAGELFF. The CDR3 DNA sequence: TGTGCCAGCAGCCCGAGGATGTGGGCCGGGGAGCTGTTTTTT.

The chain recombines TRBV5-1 with TRBJ2-2, with 8 bases lining up with TRBD2. This CDR3 contains 15 residues. Germline CDR1 and CDR2: SGHRS and YFSETQ. V lost 3 bases, J lost 4 bases, and 5 bases stayed unmatched. The CDR3 DNA reads TGCGCCAGCAGCTCGGGACTAGGCGGCACCGGGGAGCTGTTTTTT. It yields the protein CASSSGLGGTGELFF.

The CDR3, as DNA: TGTGCCAGCAGGCTCGTGGGGGGCTCCTATAATTCACCCCTCCACTTT. Protein product: CASRLVGGSYNSPLHF. The gene calls are TRBV11-2 and TRBJ1-6, with D tentatively TRBD1 (5 bases). CDR3 length: 16 amino acids. V was trimmed by 6 bases and J by 0 bases, leaving 12 bases between them. Germline V gene data show CDR1 as SGHAT and CDR2 as FQNNGV.

The chain joins TRBV19 to TRBJ1-5, with a tentative D call TRBD1 (6 bases). Germline lookup yields CDR1 LNHDA and CDR2 SQIVND (reference sequence). Deletions cut 7 bases from V and 5 bases from J, with 12 bases between. The CDR3 is 13 amino acids. The CDR3 DNA sequence: TGTGCCAGTAAGAGGGCAGGGGATCAGCCCCAGCATTTT. It translates to CASKRAGDQPQHF.

Comments on this clone: The identical CDR3 is also encoded by other nucleotide sequences in the sample. The chain recombines TRBV11-3 with TRBJ1-6; D may be TRBD1 (5 bases). Trimming left V 1 base short and J 7 bases short, with 5 bases between. From germline, CDR1 is SGHNT and CDR2 YENEEA. The CDR3 sequence is 13 residues long. The CDR3 sequence: CASSLGQNSPLHF. In DNA, the CDR3 is TGTGCCAGCAGCTTAGGACAGAATTCACCCCTCCACTTT. Variable domain in full (rest from reference TRBV11-3 and TRBJ1-6): EAGVVQSPRYKIIEKKQPVAFWCNPISGHNTLYWYLQNLGQGPELLIRYENEEAVDDSQLPKDRFSAERLKGVDSTLKIQPAELGDSAVYLCASSLGQNSPLHFGNGTRLTVT.

The chain combines TRBV7-8 with TRBJ1-1; D unclear. The CDR3 is 13 amino acids. Per the germline V gene, CDR1 is SGHVS and CDR2 is FQNEAQ. Trimming removed 5 bases from V and 3 bases from J, with 10 bases in between. The CDR3 sequence: CASSPAGYTEAFF. CDR3 sequence (DNA): TGTGCCAGCAGCCCGGCGGGATACACTGAAGCTTTCTTT.

V is TRBV4-1 and J is TRBJ1-5, with D tentatively TRBD1 (5 bases). Trimming left V 0 bases short and J 2 bases short, with 11 bases between. Per germline, CDR1 MGHRA and CDR2 YSYEKL. CDR3 length equals 16 residues. This CDR3 reads CASSQDRQGGNQPQHF. CDR3 in DNA: TGCGCCAGCAGCCAAGATCGCCAGGGTGGCAATCAGCCCCAGCATTTT.

The chain employs TRBV4-2 and TRBJ1-1; 7 bases align to TRBD1. This CDR3 has 16 residues. Germline CDR1 reads LGHNA; CDR2 reads YNFKEQ. V shed 4 bases, J shed 3 bases, and the junction held 11 bases outside the gene matches. The CDR3 loop reads CASSRVNRGKDTEAFF. In DNA form, the CDR3 reads TGTGCCAGCAGCCGGGTGAACAGGGGCAAGGACACTGAAGCTTTCTTT.

The chain combines TRBV7-9 with TRBJ1-1; 9 nucleotides match TRBD1. CDR3 length: 16 residues. CDR1 SEHNR and CDR2 FQNEAQ come from the germline V gene (reference sequence). The ends lost 3 bases at V and 6 bases at J; junction bases unmatched: 11. The CDR3 DNA reads TGTGCCAGCAGCTTTCGGCCGGGGACAGGGCCCCCTGAAGCTTTCTTT. Translating it yields CASSFRPGTGPPEAFF.

This chain joins TRBV4-1 and TRBJ2-5; D may be TRBD2 (6 bases). V was pared by 0 bases and J by 1 base, with 12 bases between. Looked up from germline, CDR1 is MGHRA and CDR2 is YSYEKL. The CDR3 loop spans 16 amino acids. Here the CDR3 reads CASSQDGGGTQETQYF. CDR3 nucleotide sequence: TGCGCCAGCAGCCAAGATGGTGGCGGGACCCAAGAGACCCAGTACTTC.

This clone was seen a few times. The V gene is TRBV6-5, the J gene TRBJ2-7, with D unresolved. The CDR3 totals 13 residues. V lost 7 bases and J 3 bases, leaving 13 bases between the germline ends. Germline CDR1 MNHEY, CDR2 SVGAGI. DNA of the CDR3: TGTGCCAGCACCCCCCAAGTCGGCTACGAGCAGTACTTC. This codes for CASTPQVGYEQYF.

The CDR3 DNA sequence: TGTGCCAGCTCACCAGAGGTGAAGGGGATCGGAAACACCATATATTTT. This codes for CASSPEVKGIGNTIYF. The chain joins TRBV18 to TRBJ1-3; the D gene is possibly TRBD1 (5 bases). Per germline, CDR1 KGHSH and CDR2 LQKENI. Deletions cut 2 bases from V and 4 bases from J, with 15 bases between. This CDR3 region has 16 residues.

This clone was counted once. The rearrangement links TRBV11-2 to TRBJ2-1; unclear D gene. Germline CDR1 reads SGHAT; CDR2 reads FQNNGV. The CDR3 extends over 15 amino acids. V lost 0 bases to trimming and J lost 8 bases, with 14 bases between them. The chain's CDR3 is CASSLDLNSLHEQFF. In nucleotides, the CDR3 is TGTGCCAGCAGCTTAGATCTGAACAGCTTGCATGAGCAGTTCTTC.

J is TRBJ1-5 and V is TRBV20-1, with 12 positions matching TRBD1. The CDR3 length is 14 residues. Germline V gives CDR1 DFQATT, CDR2 SNEGSKA (reference sequence). V lost 3 bases, J lost 7 bases, and 4 bases stayed unmatched. CDR3 bases: TGCAGTGCTAGTGAGGGACAGGGGGCCCAGCCCCAGCATTTT. Its protein product is CSASEGQGAQPQHF.

The count of this clone is one. The chain joins TRBV19 to TRBJ1-2; D possibly corresponds to TRBD1 (6 bases). The CDR3 sequence is 12 residues long. Germline V gene data show CDR1 as LNHDA and CDR2 as SQIVND (reference sequence). Trimming shortened V by 11 bases and J by 2 bases, and 12 bases separated the two germline ends. In DNA, the CDR3 is TGTGCCGGGTCGGGACAAAACTATGGCTACACCTTC. Translated: CAGSGQNYGYTF.

The chain couples TRBV12-5 to TRBJ1-5; D uncertain. Per germline, CDR1 LGHNT and CDR2 FRNRAP. The length of the CDR3 is 14 residues. Trimming took 5 bases from V and 2 from J, leaving 10 bases between them. In DNA form, the CDR3 reads TGTGCTAGTGGTCAAAGCGGAGGCAATCAGCCCCAGCATTTT. This sequence encodes CASGQSGGNQPQHF. Full variable domain (remainder filled in from reference TRBV12-5 and TRBJ1-5): DARVTQTPRHKVTEMGQEVTMRCQPILGHNTVFWYRQTMMQGLELLAYFRNRAPLDDSGMPKDRFSAEMPDATLATLKIQPSEPRDSAVYFCASGQSGGNQPQHFGDGTRLSIL.

The gene calls are TRBV30 and TRBJ2-3; D call uncertain. Looked up from germline, CDR1 is GTSNPN and CDR2 is SVGIG (reference sequence). This CDR3 has 12 amino acids. Trimming took 3 bases from V and 3 from J, leaving 7 bases between them. CDR3: CAWSGWTDTQYF. The CDR3 DNA follows: TGTGCCTGGAGCGGTTGGACAGATACGCAGTATTTT.

The chain employs TRBV28 and TRBJ1-4; 7 bases are shared with TRBD1. Germline V CDR1 and CDR2: MDHEN, SYDVKM. The CDR3 runs to 15 residues. V gave up 1 base and J gave up 7 bases; unmatched junction bases: 6. In nucleotides, the CDR3 is TGTGCCAGCAGTTTATCCCTCGGGACAGCTGAAAAACTGTTTTTT. Encoded protein: CASSLSLGTAEKLFF.

V usage is TRBV28 and J usage is TRBJ1-4; 7 bases are shared with TRBD1. This CDR3 contains 15 residues. From germline, CDR1 is MDHEN and CDR2 SYDVKM. Unmatched junction bases numbered 8, after V lost 5 bases and J lost 5 bases. CDR3 in amino acids: CASSPPTGSNEKLFF. The CDR3 coding sequence is TGTGCCAGCAGTCCACCGACAGGGTCCAATGAAAAACTGTTTTTT.

The V call is TRBV4-1, the J call TRBJ1-4; D not resolved. Germline V CDR1 and CDR2: MGHRA, YSYEKL. The V and J ends lost 0 bases and 0 bases respectively, with 8 bases between them. The CDR3 extends over 16 amino acids. CDR3 loop: CASSQEAGATNEKLFF. CDR3 coding DNA: TGCGCCAGCAGCCAAGAGGCAGGTGCAACTAATGAAAAACTGTTTTTT.

This chain uses TRBV11-3 with TRBJ2-7; 8 bases align to TRBD1. CDR3 length: 15 amino acids. CDR1 SGHNT and CDR2 YENEEA come from the germline V gene. With V trimmed by 1 base and J by 0 bases, 2 bases remained unmatched. The CDR3 nucleotides read TGTGCCAGCAGCTTAGGCCAGGGGGCCTCCTACGAGCAGTACTTC. Amino acid sequence: CASSLGQGASYEQYF.

The rearrangement links TRBV9 to TRBJ2-7, with TRBD2 as a possible D gene (6 bases). The CDR3 is 15 amino acids. Germline-derived CDR1 and CDR2 are SGDLS and YYNGEE. Trimming left V 4 bases short and J 4 bases short, with 18 bases between. CDR3 in amino acids: CASSFLGTGEYEQYF. DNA of the CDR3: TGTGCCAGCAGCTTCCTCGGGACGGGAGAGTACGAGCAGTACTTC.

Only one count was recorded for this clone. The V and J genes are TRBV4-1 and TRBJ1-2; D might be TRBD1 (6 bases). Trimming stripped 4 bases from V and 6 bases from J, with 18 bases between. CDR1 and CDR2 from the germline V gene are MGHRA and YSYEKL. This CDR3 has 15 amino acids. The CDR3 nucleotides read TGCGCCAGCAGCCCTAGTATGGGTGGGGGCCATGGCTACACCTTC. Residues: CASSPSMGGGHGYTF.

The chain couples TRBV5-1 to TRBJ1-4; 8 bases fit TRBD1. Germline values: CDR1 SGHRS, CDR2 YFSETQ. V trimming: 5 bases; J trimming: 4 bases; junction bases outside the gene matches: 4. The CDR3 loop spans 14 amino acids. CDR3 DNA sequence: TGCGCCAGCAGTTCGGACAGGGTTAATGAAAAACTGTTTTTT. As protein: CASSSDRVNEKLFF.

V gene TRBV5-1 combines with J gene TRBJ1-2; the match to TRBD1 covers 7 bases. The CDR3 runs 14 residues. The germline gives CDR1 SGHRS, CDR2 YFSETQ. J gave up 4 bases and V 3 bases, and 6 bases lay outside the gene matches. The CDR3 protein is CASSSAGQTYGYTF. The CDR3 coding sequence is TGCGCCAGCAGCTCGGCGGGACAGACCTATGGCTACACCTTC.

V and J are TRBV7-2 and TRBJ2-2; 14 positions match TRBD2. Germline V gene lookup returns CDR1 SGHTA and CDR2 FQGNSA. After removal of 2 bases from V and 6 bases from J, the junction contained 2 bases not matched to a gene. The CDR3 totals 16 residues. The CDR3 coding sequence is TGTGCCAGCAGCTTAAGGGGACTAGCGGGGGCCGGGGAGCTGTTTTTT. This codes for CASSLRGLAGAGELFF.

The V and J genes are TRBV30 and TRBJ2-4; perhaps TRBD1 as D (6 bases). The germline V gene encodes CDR1 GTSNPN and CDR2 SVGIG (reference sequence). V was pared by 1 base and J by 6 bases, with 13 bases between. This CDR3 region has 14 residues. CDR3 nucleotides: TGTGCCTGGAGTGGACAGGCGGTGGGAAACATTCAGTACTTC. Residues: CAWSGQAVGNIQYF.

This chain links TRBV2 with TRBJ2-3; 10 bases are shared with TRBD2. CDR3 length: 17 residues. V dropped 1 base and J dropped 2; count of bases not matched to a gene: 6. The germline CDR1 and CDR2 sequences are SNHLY and FYNNEI. The CDR3 nucleotides are TGTGCCAGCAGTGAAGAGGCAGCGGGGGGGTTCACAGATACGCAGTATTTT. Protein: CASSEEAAGGFTDTQYF.